These 21 T cell receptor beta chains were all obtained from the same sample, sequenced in a study of T cells in Graves' hyperthyroidism and ophthalmopathy. What was amplified from RNA transcripts were TCR beta CDR3 regions. Carried out on the TCR CDR3, a first-round RT-PCR used the HTBI primer set. TCRdb re-called the multiplex PCR reads through MiXCR, storing one row per CDR3 protein. The table lists roughly 700,000 distinct CDR3 sequences, about 35% of them singletons. Input material: blood. The source is a middle-aged woman with Graves' hyperthyroidism.

V and J are TRBV5-1 and TRBJ1-1, with D possibly matching TRBD1 (5 bases). Germline CDR1 SGHRS, CDR2 YFSETQ. The V gene lost 1 base and the J gene lost 0 bases, with 10 bases spanning the gap. CDR3 length: 15 residues. In nucleotides, the CDR3 is TGCGCCAGCAGCTTGTATCGGGGGGTGAACACTGAAGCTTTCTTT. Its protein is CASSLYRGVNTEAFF.

This clonotype was observed many times. This chain connects TRBV13 to TRBJ1-1; D call uncertain. With 6 bases removed from V and 11 bases from J, the gap between germline ends came to 13 bases. The length of the CDR3 is 11 residues. From germline, CDR1 is PRHDT and CDR2 FYEKMQ (reference sequence). The CDR3 is CASSTGERAFF. For the CDR3, the DNA is TGTGCCAGCAGTACCGGAGAACGGGCTTTCTTT.

The rearrangement joins TRBV10-3 to TRBJ2-7; the D is unclear. CDR1 ENHRY and CDR2 SYGVKD come from the germline V gene. The V and J ends lost 3 bases and 6 bases respectively, with 6 bases between them. CDR3 length: 11 amino acids. CDR3 DNA sequence: TGTGCCATCAGTGACTATGTCGAGCAGTACTTC. Residues: CAISDYVEQYF.

On this clonotype itself: With a much larger clone just one base away, this may be a read error. V and J are TRBV19 and TRBJ1-1; unclear D gene. Germline CDR1 is LNHDA and CDR2 is SQIVND (reference sequence). The CDR3 totals 15 residues. V was cut by 6 bases and J by 3 bases, with 17 bases left in between. This chain's CDR3 is CASRWTLGGDTEAFF. DNA of the CDR3: TGTGCCAGTAGGTGGACCTTAGGCGGCGACACTGAAGCTTTCTTT.

In the case of this clonotype: This is likely a read error, given that the CDR3 carries no conserved phenylalanine or tryptophan at its end. J is TRBJ1-1 and V is TRBV6-6; D is uncertain. Germline V gene sequence: CDR1 MNHNY, CDR2 SVGAGI (reference sequence). Trimming pared 5 bases from V and 5 bases from J, leaving 9 bases between. CDR3 size: 12 residues. This CDR3 reads CASSESITEAFL. The CDR3 DNA follows: TGTGCCAGCAGTGAAAGTATAACTGAAGCTTTCCTT.

This clonotype was counted only a few times. The genes are TRBV5-5 and TRBJ1-1; perhaps TRBD1 as D (5 bases). The germline V gene encodes CDR1 SGHKS and CDR2 YYEKEE (reference sequence). The ends were cut back, 3 bases at V and 4 bases at J, with 13 bases in the middle. This CDR3 spans 14 amino acids. The CDR3 sequence: CASSYSGVGTEAFF. The CDR3 region has the DNA TGTGCCAGCAGCTATTCGGGGGTTGGCACTGAAGCTTTCTTT.

This clonotype was seen many times. The chain joins TRBV25-1 to TRBJ2-7; D is ambiguous. This CDR3 is 11 amino acids long. Trimming cost V 4 bases and J 5 bases, with 6 bases left between them. From germline, CDR1 is MGHDK and CDR2 SYGVNS. In DNA, the CDR3 is TGTGCCAGCAGTGTAGGGAACGAGCAGTACTTC. The encoded protein is CASSVGNEQYF.

Turning to this clonotype: At one of its ends the junction is not consistent with the germline gene, which may arise from a read error. V and J are TRBV7-7 and TRBJ1-5, with a weak D call TRBD1 (6 bases). This CDR3 contains 16 residues. Looked up from germline, CDR1 is SSHAT and CDR2 is FNYEAQ (reference sequence). The DNA for the CDR3 is TGTGCCGGCAGCTTCACAGCCGGGGACATGGATCAGCCCCAGCATTTT. This encodes CAGSFTAGDMDQPQHF.

This clonotype was seen a handful of times. This chain connects TRBV4-3 to TRBJ2-5; TRBD2 agrees at 8 bases. Per germline, CDR1 LGHNA and CDR2 YSLEER. There are 15 residues in the CDR3. Trimming removed 1 base from V and 3 bases from J; junction bases left unmatched: 4. The CDR3 DNA reads TGCGCCAGCAGCCAAGCTCCCGGGGGGGAAGAGACCCAGTACTTC. Translated, it gives CASSQAPGGEETQYF.

This clonotype occurred once. Germline and junction disagree at one end, which may indicate a read error. This rearrangement joins TRBV10-3 to TRBJ2-7; the match to TRBD2 covers 11 bases. Germline lookup yields CDR1 ENHRY and CDR2 SYGVKD. The CDR3 is 18 amino acids. CDR3: CASSLVGLADRSSYEQYF. CDR3 DNA: TGTGCCAGCAGTTTAGTGGGACTAGCGGATAGGAGCTCCTACGAGCAGTACTTC.

Notes on this clonotype: A much more abundant neighbour one base away suggests this may be a read error. This rearrangement joins TRBV29-1 to TRBJ1-1; unclear D gene. Germline CDR1 SQVTM, CDR2 ANQGSEA. The CDR3 is made up of 12 amino acids. The CDR3 loop is CSVPDGNTETFF. The CDR3 DNA reads as TGCAGCGTCCCGGACGGAAACACTGAAACTTTCTTT.

This clonotype was observed a handful of times. One end of the junction is discordant with germline, which a read error may explain. This chain uses TRBV10-2 with TRBJ1-1; possibly TRBD1 for D (6 bases). Germline V CDR1 and CDR2: WSHSY, SAAADI. The CDR3 has 13 residues. In DNA form, the CDR3 reads TGTGCCAGCAGTCCTACAGGGTGGACTGAAGCTTTCTTT. Its protein is CASSPTGWTEAFF.

The rearrangement links TRBV7-9 to TRBJ2-5; maybe TRBD1 (6 bases). Trimming took 5 bases from V and 3 from J, leaving 16 bases between them. The CDR3 covers 15 residues. Per germline, CDR1 SEHNR and CDR2 FQNEAQ (reference sequence). The CDR3 loop is CASSTLDRPEETQYF. CDR3 nucleotides: TGTGCCAGCAGCACTCTGGACAGACCTGAAGAGACCCAGTACTTC.

This clonotype was picked up many times. This chain joins TRBV14 and TRBJ2-5; D possibly corresponds to TRBD2 (6 bases). CDR1 SGHDN and CDR2 FVKESK come from the germline V gene. This CDR3 region has 14 residues. Deletions cut 2 bases from V and 5 bases from J, with 12 bases between. CDR3 sequence: CASSQNFGGETQYF. The DNA of the CDR3 is TGTGCCAGCAGCCAAAACTTCGGAGGGGAGACCCAGTACTTC.

This clonotype was seen repeatedly, ten times or more. The chain combines TRBV20-1 with TRBJ2-5, with D perhaps TRBD1 or TRBD2 (6 bases each). The CDR3 extends over 14 amino acids. Trimming removed 0 bases from V and 5 bases from J, with 13 bases in between. Germline V gene lookup returns CDR1 DFQATT and CDR2 SNEGSKA (reference sequence). The CDR3 sequence is CSARDPGGVETQYF. The CDR3 DNA sequence: TGCAGTGCTAGAGATCCCGGGGGCGTGGAGACCCAGTACTTC.

This clonotype has a count of ten or more. The gene calls are TRBV12-3 or TRBV12-4 and TRBJ1-4; D call uncertain. This CDR3 has 12 residues. Trimming took off 1 base at V and 8 bases at J, with 5 bases between the two ends. The CDR3 spells CASSLEGEKLFF. CDR3 DNA sequence: TGTGCCAGCAGTTTAGAGGGAGAAAAACTGTTTTTT.

This clonotype was recorded once. V and J are TRBV7-9 and TRBJ1-2; D is perhaps TRBD1 (5 bases). The CDR3 loop spans 15 amino acids. CDR1 is SEHNR, CDR2 FQNEAQ, per germline (reference sequence). V dropped 0 bases and J dropped 8 bases, with 16 bases sitting between them. DNA of the CDR3: TGTGCCAGCAGCTTAGCGCAGGGAGCCCCAGGGGGCTACACCTTC. This translates into CASSLAQGAPGGYTF.

This chain links TRBV5-1 with TRBJ1-1; 8 bases match TRBD1. From germline, CDR1 is SGHRS and CDR2 YFSETQ. This CDR3 is 16 amino acids long. The junction had 9 bases not matched to a gene; V was cut back by 4 bases and J by 1 base. CDR3 amino acids: CASSTGGWVSNTEAFF. The CDR3 DNA sequence: TGCGCCAGCAGCACAGGGGGTTGGGTATCGAACACTGAAGCTTTCTTT.

This clonotype was recorded once. A much larger clone differs from this one at a single base, so this may be a read error. The rearrangement uses TRBV5-5 and TRBJ2-7; 8 bases line up with TRBD1. Germline CDR1 and CDR2: SGHKS and YYEKEE (reference sequence). CDR3 length equals 14 residues. The CDR3 protein is CASRLAGGDSEQYF. The CDR3 DNA follows: TGCGCCAGCAGATTGGCAGGGGGCGATTCCGAGCAGTACTTC.

This clonotype was seen many times. The rearrangement uses TRBV7-9 and TRBJ1-1; TRBD1 matches 10 bases. CDR3 size: 13 residues. J gave up 10 bases and V 8 bases, and 10 bases lay outside the gene matches. Germline V gives CDR1 SEHNR, CDR2 FQNEAQ (reference sequence). CDR3 in DNA: TGTGCCAGCGGGACAGGGGCCGGCGTCGGAGCTTTCTTT. It encodes CASGTGAGVGAFF.

In its sample, this clonotype was seen a few times. The chain combines TRBV6-2 or TRBV6-3 with TRBJ1-4; D is unresolved. CDR1 is MNHEY, CDR2 SVGEGT, per germline. Trimming cost V 5 bases and J 10 bases, with 23 bases left between them. The CDR3 totals 16 residues. DNA of the CDR3: TGTGCCAGCAGTCCTCCGAGTGAGAGGGTTTACGTAAAACTGTTTTTT. Translation gives CASSPPSERVYVKLFF.